Listed below are T cell receptor beta chains from one sample, sequenced in a study of blood T cell repertoires in COVID-19. Using immunoSEQ multiplex PCR, the repertoire was profiled, and TCRdb retains in-frame clones only, with some absent. The sample lists 150,000 or so clones; roughly 84% were seen once. The sample consisted of PBMCs or T cells enriched from blood (not recorded which). Receptors were obtained from a man in his sixties who had recovered from COVID-19. Both conserved end residues are part of each CDR3. D genes are given only for firm matches. Only some rows state a clone size, as once, few, many or a class for expanded clones.

d_gene: TRBD1; abundance: -; j_gene: TRBJ1-2; v_gene: TRBV29-1; CDR3nt: TGCAGCGTGGGACAGGGGGACTATGGCTACACCTTC; CDR3aa: CSVGQGDYGYTF
d_gene: TRBD1; abundance: -; j_gene: TRBJ1-2; v_gene: TRBV9; CDR3nt: TGTGCCAGCAGCGGGCAGGGGGCTGGTGGCTACACCTTC; CDR3aa: CASSGQGAGGYTF
d_gene: -; abundance: -; j_gene: TRBJ2-1; v_gene: TRBV15; CDR3nt: TGTGCCACCGGCGAGGTTGGGGGGGCCAACTACAATGAGCAGTTCTTC; CDR3aa: CATGEVGGANYNEQFF
d_gene: -; abundance: once; j_gene: TRBJ1-1; v_gene: TRBV7-9; CDR3nt: TGTGCCAGCAGCCCAACAGGCGGAGAAGCTTTCTTT; CDR3aa: CASSPTGGEAFF
d_gene: TRBD1; abundance: -; j_gene: TRBJ1-4; v_gene: TRBV5-1; CDR3nt: TGCGCCAGCAGCTTGACAGACAGGGTGGGAGAAAAACTGTTTTTT; CDR3aa: CASSLTDRVGEKLFF
d_gene: -; abundance: -; j_gene: TRBJ1-1; v_gene: TRBV10-3; CDR3nt: TGTGCCATCAGTGAGTCAGGCGGGGGTAGGACTGAAGCTTTCTTT; CDR3aa: CAISESGGGRTEAFF
d_gene: TRBD1; abundance: -; j_gene: TRBJ1-1; v_gene: TRBV7-2; CDR3nt: TGTGCCAGCAGCCTCCGGGACAGGGACTTTCGAGCTTTCTTT; CDR3aa: CASSLRDRDFRAFF
d_gene: TRBD1; abundance: -; j_gene: TRBJ1-5; v_gene: TRBV14; CDR3nt: TGTGCCAGCAGCCAAGCGGACAGGAATCAGCCCCAGCATTTT; CDR3aa: CASSQADRNQPQHF
d_gene: TRBD1; abundance: -; j_gene: TRBJ2-3; v_gene: TRBV5-6; CDR3nt: TGTGCCAGCAGCCGGGTGGGACAGACAGATACGCAGTATTTT; CDR3aa: CASSRVGQTDTQYF
d_gene: TRBD2; abundance: few; j_gene: TRBJ2-1; v_gene: TRBV19; CDR3nt: TGTGCCAGCGGTCTAGCGGAGTCGAGGAATGAGCAGTTCTTC; CDR3aa: CASGLAESRNEQFF
d_gene: -; abundance: -; j_gene: TRBJ2-1; v_gene: TRBV7-2; CDR3nt: TGTGCCAGCAGCCCGGGACACCCCTCCTACAATGAGCAGTTCTTC; CDR3aa: CASSPGHPSYNEQFF
d_gene: -; abundance: -; j_gene: TRBJ2-1; v_gene: TRBV7-2; CDR3nt: TGTGCCAGCAGCTTACTCCCTCGGGAGAATGAGCAGTTCTTC; CDR3aa: CASSLLPRENEQFF
d_gene: -; abundance: -; j_gene: TRBJ1-4; v_gene: TRBV28; CDR3nt: TGTGCCAGCATCGGGGGAAGCTTTGAAAAACTGTTTTTT; CDR3aa: CASIGGSFEKLFF
d_gene: TRBD1; abundance: -; j_gene: TRBJ2-7; v_gene: TRBV19; CDR3nt: TGTGCCAGTAGTCTCTCGGGACAGAGCTCCTACGAGCAGTACTTC; CDR3aa: CASSLSGQSSYEQYF
d_gene: -; abundance: -; j_gene: TRBJ2-7; v_gene: TRBV6-6; CDR3nt: TGTGCCAGCAGTTTTCTCAGGGTGGACGAGCAGTACTTC; CDR3aa: CASSFLRVDEQYF
d_gene: TRBD1; abundance: -; j_gene: TRBJ1-1; v_gene: TRBV7-2; CDR3nt: TGTGCCAGCAGCTTGGGACAGAGCTTATTAGCTTTCTTT; CDR3aa: CASSLGQSLLAFF